These T cell receptor beta chains were read from a single sample in a study of Graves' ophthalmopathy and Graves' hyperthyroidism. TCRdb re-analysed the multiplex PCR reads in MiXCR, keeping a single row per CDR3 protein. The table lists over 450,000 distinct CDR3 sequences, 13% to 15% of them singletons. Sequenced sample: blood. The receptors stem from a woman in her twenties or thirties with Graves' ophthalmopathy. Both conserved end residues are trimmed from each CDR3. The order of the fields is V gene, J gene, CDR3 protein.

v_call: TRBV15
j_call: TRBJ1-2
cdr3_aa: ATSRLEAAEGYT

v_call: TRBV7-3
j_call: TRBJ1-5
cdr3_aa: ASSSDDRESDQPQH

v_call: TRBV6-2/TRBV6-3
j_call: TRBJ1-5
cdr3_aa: ASSYSWRDGQPQH

v_call: TRBV5-6
j_call: TRBJ2-5
cdr3_aa: ASSPGGGMETQY

v_call: TRBV3-1
j_call: TRBJ1-1
cdr3_aa: ASSQGLEYRLNTEAF

v_call: TRBV28
j_call: TRBJ1-3
cdr3_aa: ASPWRGISGNTIY

v_call: TRBV13
j_call: TRBJ2-7
cdr3_aa: ASSPSRGHYEQY

v_call: TRBV5-1
j_call: TRBJ2-5
cdr3_aa: ASAPAGGPSETQY

v_call: TRBV25-1
j_call: TRBJ1-1
cdr3_aa: ASSEPTGYTDAF

v_call: TRBV25-1
j_call: TRBJ1-6
cdr3_aa: ASSAGSQPLH

v_call: TRBV27
j_call: TRBJ2-2
cdr3_aa: ASSSRQGAAGELF

v_call: TRBV9
j_call: TRBJ1-6
cdr3_aa: ASSVIPGTGGRSPLH

v_call: TRBV6-5
j_call: TRBJ2-7
cdr3_aa: ASSYGDRSSYEQY

v_call: TRBV5-1
j_call: TRBJ2-2
cdr3_aa: ASSLDSGGNTGELF

v_call: TRBV6-1
j_call: TRBJ2-5
cdr3_aa: ASSRHNLQETQY

v_call: TRBV27
j_call: TRBJ2-2
cdr3_aa: ASRIQGPGELF

v_call: TRBV19
j_call: TRBJ2-2
cdr3_aa: ASTGSVSNTGELF

v_call: TRBV5-1
j_call: TRBJ2-7
cdr3_aa: ASSATGLTYEQY

v_call: TRBV13
j_call: TRBJ2-5
cdr3_aa: ASSSLDAQY

v_call: TRBV30
j_call: TRBJ1-6
cdr3_aa: AWNRQGGSPLH

v_call: TRBV15
j_call: TRBJ2-7
cdr3_aa: ATSRVAGVAQYEQY

v_call: TRBV5-1
j_call: TRBJ2-7
cdr3_aa: ASSLEAGGAYEQY

v_call: TRBV6-2/TRBV6-3
j_call: TRBJ2-4
cdr3_aa: ASSLAGFGKNIKY

v_call: TRBV24-1
j_call: TRBJ1-2
cdr3_aa: ATSDWTGVDYGYT

v_call: TRBV2
j_call: TRBJ1-5
cdr3_aa: ASSSWGERQPQH

v_call: TRBV19
j_call: TRBJ1-1
cdr3_aa: ASKEILRHDAF

v_call: TRBV12-3/TRBV12-4
j_call: TRBJ1-2
cdr3_aa: ASKPPGQGRGDGYT

v_call: TRBV11-2
j_call: TRBJ1-1
cdr3_aa: ASSNIQDTEAF